Below, 18 T cell receptor beta chains from the same sample are listed, as sequenced in a study of blood T cell repertoires in COVID-19. The repertoire was sequenced with immunoSEQ multiplex PCR; TCRdb's copy has only in-frame clones and lacks some. The sample contains fewer than 100,000 clones, roughly 87% of which appear only once. Material: peripheral blood. These receptor sequences come from a man aged 60 to 69 with acute or convalescent COVID-19.

This chain uses TRBV6-2 or TRBV6-3 with TRBJ1-2; 8 bases are a match to TRBD1. J lost 3 bases, V lost 5 bases, and 5 bases had no gene match. The CDR3 spans 14 residues. CDR1 is MNHEY, CDR2 SVGEGT, per germline. CDR3 DNA sequence: TGTGCCAGCAGTGTGGACAGGGTCTACTATGGCTACACCTTC. This gives the protein CASSVDRVYYGYTF.

The CDR3 bases are TGTGCCAGCAGCTTACAGGGGATAGGGTTGAGCTCCTATAATTCACCCCTCCACTTT. This codes for CASSLQGIGLSSYNSPLHF. This chain connects TRBV11-2 to TRBJ1-6; D perhaps matches TRBD1 (6 bases). CDR1 is SGHAT, CDR2 FQNNGV, per germline. Trimming pared 2 bases from V and 0 bases from J, leaving 17 bases between. CDR3 length equals 19 residues.

The J gene is TRBJ2-1, the V gene TRBV6-4; D is perhaps TRBD2 (5 bases). The germline CDR1 and CDR2 sequences are MRHNA and SNTAGT. The CDR3 loop spans 13 amino acids. The V gene lost 3 bases and the J gene lost 9 bases, with 12 bases spanning the gap. CDR3 in DNA: TGTGCCAGCAGTGAAAACCTAGGAGGTGAGCAGTTCTTC. This codes for CASSENLGGEQFF.

This clone showed up just once. The chain is built from TRBV7-9 and TRBJ2-2; D remains ambiguous. Germline assignment: CDR1 SEHNR and CDR2 FQNEAQ (reference sequence). CDR3 length: 14 residues. Trimming shortened V by 1 base and J by 2 bases, and 5 bases separated the two germline ends. The DNA of the CDR3 is TGTGCCAGCAGCTTAGTAGTCAACACCGGGGAGCTGTTTTTT. Protein sequence: CASSLVVNTGELFF.

V and J are TRBV25-1 and TRBJ1-1, with TRBD1 matching over 11 bases. The CDR3 runs to 15 residues. Germline CDR1 MGHDK, CDR2 SYGVNS. The junction had 11 bases not matched to a gene; V was cut back by 10 bases and J by 4 bases. CDR3 in DNA: TGTGCCACCTCCGGGACAGGGGGGGATAGCACTGAAGCTTTCTTT. Translation: CATSGTGGDSTEAFF.

In its sample, this clone was seen a few times. In DNA form, the CDR3 reads TGTGCCAGCAGTTACGATGGCAGAAGCTATGGCTACACCTTC. It translates to CASSYDGRSYGYTF. The J gene is TRBJ1-2, the V gene TRBV6-5; D unclear. The CDR3 spans 14 residues. V was shortened by 2 bases and J by 4 bases, with 11 bases between the two germline ends. Germline loops: CDR1 MNHEY, CDR2 SVGAGI.

This chain joins TRBV7-2 and TRBJ2-5; 7 positions agree with TRBD2. There are 15 residues in the CDR3. Unmatched junction bases numbered 9, after V lost 1 base and J lost 7 bases. Germline V gene data show CDR1 as SGHTA and CDR2 as FQGNSA. In DNA form, the CDR3 reads TGTGCCAGCAGCTTAGGGGGGGGAATGGCCGGGACCCAGTACTTC. It is translated as CASSLGGGMAGTQYF.

This clone was counted only a few times. This chain uses TRBV4-3 with TRBJ2-3; 11 nucleotides agree with TRBD2. The CDR3 length is 15 residues. The junction had 5 bases not matched to a gene; V was cut back by 4 bases and J by 5 bases. Germline-derived CDR1 and CDR2 are LGHNA and YSLEER. The CDR3 nucleotides read TGCGCCAGCAGCCTCTCTAGCGGGGGGCTAGATACGCAGTATTTT. Translated, it gives CASSLSSGGLDTQYF.

J is TRBJ1-2 and V is TRBV29-1; tentative D call: TRBD1 (5 bases). This CDR3 is built from 12 residues. From germline, CDR1 is SQVTM and CDR2 ANQGSEA. The germline V and J ends were trimmed by 5 bases and 1 base, with 8 bases remaining between them. DNA for the CDR3: TGCAGCGTTTCTCAGGGTAACTATGGCTACACCTTC. It specifies CSVSQGNYGYTF.

V and J are TRBV6-6 and TRBJ1-2, with 8 bases identical to TRBD1. CDR1 is MNHNY and CDR2 is SVGAGI in the germline V gene (reference sequence). The V gene end was trimmed by 7 bases and the J gene end by 4 bases; junction bases not matched to a gene: 5. The CDR3 sequence is 13 residues long. CDR3 nucleotide sequence: TGTGCCAGCACCTTACAGGGGGTCTATGGCTACACCTTC. Translation: CASTLQGVYGYTF.

The gene calls are TRBV30 and TRBJ1-4, with TRBD1 identical over 10 bases. Germline assignment: CDR1 GTSNPN and CDR2 SVGIG (reference sequence). The V segment lost 5 bases and the J segment 12 bases; nucleotides outside the gene matches: 9. CDR3 size: 13 residues. This chain's CDR3 is CAWAGTGEGELFF. The CDR3 DNA sequence: TGTGCCTGGGCCGGGACAGGGGAGGGAGAACTGTTTTTT.

The chain carries TRBV12-3 or TRBV12-4 and TRBJ2-5; tentative D call: TRBD2 (5 bases). CDR3 length equals 11 residues. The germline V and J ends were trimmed by 4 bases and 6 bases, with 6 bases remaining between them. The CDR3 DNA reads as TGTGCCAGCAGTTCCGGGAAGACCCAGTACTTC. Residues: CASSSGKTQYF.

This rearrangement joins TRBV5-1 to TRBJ2-7, with D perhaps matching TRBD1 (5 bases). The CDR3 runs 12 residues. Germline assignment: CDR1 SGHRS and CDR2 YFSETQ. Trimming left V 4 bases short and J 6 bases short, with 11 bases between. The CDR3 nucleotides are TGCGCCAGCAGCGCCCAGGGATCCGAGCAGTACTTC. This codes for CASSAQGSEQYF.

V usage is TRBV6-2 or TRBV6-3 and J usage is TRBJ2-5; TRBD2 aligns across 8 bases. V shed 6 bases, J shed 3 bases, and the junction held 6 bases outside the gene matches. CDR3 size: 14 residues. Germline CDR1 reads MNHEY; CDR2 reads SVGEGT. CDR3 loop: CASSRGGTKETQYF. CDR3 DNA: TGTGCCAGCAGCCGGGGGGGTACAAAAGAGACCCAGTACTTC.

In nucleotides, the CDR3 is TGTGCCAGCAGCTTAGCCCGGGGGGATAATTCACCCCTCCACTTT. Translating gives CASSLARGDNSPLHF. This chain connects TRBV7-8 to TRBJ1-6, with D maybe TRBD1 (5 bases). The CDR3 has 15 residues. V was trimmed by 0 bases and J by 5 bases, leaving 8 bases between them. CDR1 is SGHVS, CDR2 FQNEAQ, per germline.

The chain uses TRBV30 and TRBJ2-7; D might be TRBD1 (6 bases). The CDR3 extends over 13 amino acids. The germline V gene encodes CDR1 GTSNPN and CDR2 SVGIG (reference sequence). V was cut by 2 bases and J by 9 bases, with 17 bases left in between. CDR3 protein: CAWSPGQSLGQYF. The CDR3 DNA reads TGTGCCTGGAGTCCCGGACAGTCTCTAGGGCAGTACTTC.

The chain couples TRBV4-3 to TRBJ2-2, with 9 positions matching TRBD2. With V trimmed by 3 bases and J by 4 bases, 6 bases remained unmatched. CDR3 length: 16 amino acids. Germline V gene lookup returns CDR1 LGHNA and CDR2 YSLEER. Written as DNA, the CDR3 is TGCGCCAGCAGCCATTTTAGGACTAGCGCCACCGGGGAGCTGTTTTTT. Translating gives CASSHFRTSATGELFF.

V usage is TRBV3-1 (or the pseudogene TRBV3-2) and J usage is TRBJ1-2, with D uncertain. The germline V gene encodes CDR1 LGHDT and CDR2 YNNKEL (reference sequence). The CDR3 covers 14 residues. V was trimmed by 0 bases and J by 8 bases, leaving 13 bases between them. The CDR3 coding sequence is TGTGCCAGCAGCCAAGAGGGGAGAAGAAGGGGCTACACCTTC. Its translation: CASSQEGRRRGYTF.